The TCR beta chain described here comes from a study of response to subunit inactivated influenza vaccine. Study results and limitations: T cells newly recruited by each seasonal influenza vaccination are few, the authors suggested.

TCRdb reprocessed the RT-PCR reads with MiXCR, giving one entry per CDR3 protein. The data show fewer than 200,000 distinct CDR3 sequences, nearly 9.5% seen once. In the case of this clonotype: Its antigen is not known.

Germline lookup yields CDR1 MNHNS and CDR2 SASEGT. Trimming at V came to 5 bases and at J to 2 bases, leaving 14 bases not matched to a gene. The CDR3 totals 17 residues. This clonotype originated in a man aged 45-65 years who received an inactivated influenza vaccine. The sample here was non-naive T cells sorted from PBMCs, taken on the day of vaccination. The chain recombines TRBV6-1 with TRBJ2-7, with 8 bases aligning to TRBD1. The CDR3 DNA follows: TGTGCCAGCAGTCTCTATACCGGGACAGGTATACCCTACGAGCAGTACTTC. It yields the protein CASSLYTGTGIPYEQYF.